One and the same sample provided the 28 T cell receptor beta chains below, sequenced in a study of control samples from healthy donors and cancer patients. Only in-frame clones appear in the TCRdb table, and some are missing; sequencing was by immunoSEQ multiplex PCR. Here the sample spans roughly 95,000 clones, around nine tenths being singletons. Sequencing used blood. These receptors came from a human donor in good health. The donor label of this sample is uncertain.

The rearrangement uses TRBV6-1 and TRBJ1-5, with 8 bases lining up with TRBD1. The CDR3 runs to 17 residues. Germline CDR1 is MNHNS and CDR2 is SASEGT. V trimming: 4 bases; J trimming: 2 bases; junction bases outside the gene matches: 10. CDR3 sequence: CASSGQGIRFGNQPQHF. In DNA form, the CDR3 reads TGTGCCAGCAGTGGACAGGGGATTCGGTTTGGCAATCAGCCCCAGCATTTT.

The rearrangement joins TRBV5-1 to TRBJ2-3, with D tentatively TRBD2 (6 bases). CDR1 SGHRS and CDR2 YFSETQ come from the germline V gene. The CDR3 length is 16 residues. V was clipped by 0 bases and J by 0 bases, with 11 bases between them. The CDR3 is CASSLVPRGSTDTQYF. CDR3 in DNA: TGCGCCAGCAGCTTGGTCCCGCGGGGTAGCACAGATACGCAGTATTTT.

The gene calls are TRBV12-5 and TRBJ1-3; D is perhaps TRBD1 (5 bases). This CDR3 has 13 amino acids. Looked up from germline, CDR1 is LGHNT and CDR2 is FRNRAP. V was clipped by 6 bases and J by 4 bases, with 10 bases between them. The CDR3 protein is CASGGDSGNTIYF. CDR3 DNA sequence: TGTGCTAGTGGGGGGGACTCCGGAAACACCATATATTTT.

This chain links TRBV2 with TRBJ1-3; D not certain. Germline V gene lookup returns CDR1 SNHLY and CDR2 FYNNEI. The CDR3 sequence is 14 residues long. Trimming cost V 1 base and J 8 bases, with 12 bases left between them. CDR3 sequence: CASSEVGRGDTIYF. The CDR3 DNA reads TGTGCCAGCAGTGAAGTGGGCCGCGGGGACACCATATATTTT.

This chain connects TRBV5-1 to TRBJ1-1, with TRBD1 as a possible D gene (5 bases). Germline V gene data show CDR1 as SGHRS and CDR2 as YFSETQ. This CDR3 spans 17 amino acids. V lost 0 bases to trimming and J lost 1 base, with 16 bases between them. Written as DNA, the CDR3 is TGCGCCAGCAGCTTGGGGTACCGGGGACCGCCGAACACTGAAGCTTTCTTT. It translates to CASSLGYRGPPNTEAFF.

The chain carries TRBV2 and TRBJ2-1; 8 bases are shared with TRBD1. Trimming at V came to 8 bases and at J to 5 bases, leaving 8 bases not matched to a gene. Germline V CDR1 and CDR2: SNHLY, FYNNEI. The CDR3 is made up of 14 amino acids. The CDR3 loop is CASVDRAFDNEQFF. CDR3 bases: TGTGCCAGCGTGGACAGGGCATTCGACAATGAGCAGTTCTTC.

V is TRBV7-8 and J is TRBJ2-7; a weak D match, TRBD2 (5 bases). This CDR3 contains 13 residues. CDR1 is SGHVS and CDR2 is FQNEAQ in the germline V gene. V shed 5 bases and J shed 1 base, with 9 bases lying between them. CDR3 in DNA: TGTGCCAGCAGCATGAGGGTATCCTACGAGCAGTACGTC. It codes for CASSMRVSYEQYV.

The rearrangement joins TRBV15 to TRBJ2-2; possible D gene TRBD1, 5 bases. Trimming removed 0 bases at V and 7 bases at J, with 15 bases between. This CDR3 is 16 amino acids long. Germline V lookup: CDR1 LNHNV, CDR2 YYDKDF (reference sequence). This CDR3 is CATSRDRVPQYGELFF. CDR3 in DNA: TGTGCCACCAGCAGAGACAGGGTCCCGCAGTACGGGGAGCTGTTTTTT.

The rearrangement joins TRBV6-4 to TRBJ1-3, with a tentative D call TRBD1 (5 bases). In germline, CDR1 is MRHNA, CDR2 SNTAGT. V was pared by 7 bases and J by 0 bases, with 13 bases between. This CDR3 comprises 15 residues. CDR3 sequence: CASTPRGRSGNTIYF. The DNA of the CDR3 is TGTGCCAGCACTCCAAGGGGCCGCTCTGGAAACACCATATATTTT.

The V and J genes are TRBV5-1 and TRBJ1-1, with a possible D match to TRBD1 (5 bases). The CDR3 runs to 13 residues. Trimming cost V 4 bases and J 1 base, with 8 bases left between them. Germline assignment: CDR1 SGHRS and CDR2 YFSETQ. The CDR3 DNA follows: TGCGCCAGCAGCAAAACAGGGAACACTGAAGCTTTCTTT. Its translation: CASSKTGNTEAFF.

This clone came up a few times. This chain joins TRBV29-1 and TRBJ2-2, with D unclear. Deletions cut 6 bases from V and 6 bases from J, with 8 bases between. The CDR3 totals 11 residues. Looked up from germline, CDR1 is SQVTM and CDR2 is ANQGSEA. CDR3 protein: CSVGNSGELFF. The CDR3 nucleotides read TGCAGCGTAGGAAACTCCGGGGAGCTGTTTTTT.

The genes are TRBV3-1 (or the pseudogene TRBV3-2) and TRBJ1-5; 7 bases are a match to TRBD1. CDR1 and CDR2 (germline): LGHDT, YNNKEL (reference sequence). The CDR3 runs to 15 residues. V dropped 1 base and J dropped 4; count of bases not matched to a gene: 4. CDR3 protein: CASSQGTGYNQPQHF. CDR3 sequence (DNA): TGTGCCAGCAGCCAAGGGACAGGCTATAATCAGCCCCAGCATTTT.

This rearrangement joins TRBV3-1 (or the pseudogene TRBV3-2) to TRBJ1-6; D unresolved. V lost 0 bases and J 9 bases, leaving 12 bases between the germline ends. The CDR3 is made up of 15 amino acids. Germline CDR1 is LGHDT and CDR2 is YNNKEL (reference sequence). CDR3 residues: CASSQERSLGSPLHF. The CDR3 bases are TGTGCCAGCAGCCAAGAAAGAAGCCTAGGTTCACCCCTCCACTTT.

The chain recombines TRBV5-1 with TRBJ1-2; 7 nucleotides align to TRBD1. Unmatched junction bases numbered 12, after V lost 4 bases and J lost 6 bases. Germline V gene sequence: CDR1 SGHRS, CDR2 YFSETQ. The CDR3 runs to 15 residues. The CDR3: CASSPSGTDLDGYTF. The CDR3 nucleotides read TGCGCCAGCAGCCCCTCCGGGACAGATCTGGATGGCTACACCTTC.

This chain joins TRBV30 and TRBJ2-7; 8 bases fit TRBD1. The CDR3 is 14 amino acids. The V gene end was trimmed by 2 bases and the J gene end by 5 bases; junction bases not matched to a gene: 8. Looked up from germline, CDR1 is GTSNPN and CDR2 is SVGIG (reference sequence). The CDR3 here is CAWSPKDRVHEQYF. As DNA, the CDR3 is TGTGCCTGGAGTCCAAAGGACAGGGTCCACGAGCAGTACTTC.

A word on this clone: The sample carries other DNA sequences with the same CDR3. The V and J genes are TRBV5-8 and TRBJ1-3; 7 nucleotides line up with TRBD1. Germline assignment: CDR1 SGHTS and CDR2 YDEGEE. The J segment lost 2 bases and the V segment lost 3 bases, leaving 5 bases of the junction unmatched. This CDR3 region has 15 residues. The CDR3 loop is CASSSDRVPGNTIYF. CDR3 in DNA: TGTGCCAGCAGCTCCGACAGGGTCCCTGGAAACACCATATATTTT.

The V gene is TRBV6-5, the J gene TRBJ2-1; unclear D gene. Germline-derived CDR1 and CDR2 are MNHEY and SVGAGI. V was clipped by 7 bases and J by 9 bases, with 16 bases between them. The CDR3 runs to 13 residues. The CDR3 loop is CASTYPGAGEQFF. The CDR3 nucleotides read TGTGCCAGCACCTACCCCGGAGCCGGTGAGCAGTTCTTC.

The chain uses TRBV4-1 and TRBJ2-1; a possible D gene is TRBD1 (6 bases). This CDR3 has 14 amino acids. CDR1 is MGHRA and CDR2 is YSYEKL in the germline V gene. V was cut by 4 bases and J by 5 bases, with 12 bases left in between. The CDR3 reads CASSLPDRNNEQFF. The CDR3 DNA follows: TGCGCCAGCAGCCTCCCGGACAGAAACAATGAGCAGTTCTTC.

The V call is TRBV7-2, the J call TRBJ2-5; 11 bases align to TRBD2. V lost 4 bases and J lost 4; bases outside the gene matches: 8. The CDR3 length is 16 residues. CDR1 SGHTA and CDR2 FQGNSA come from the germline V gene. The CDR3, as DNA: TGTGCCAGCAGCTCTACTAGCGGGGGAGGCGGAGAGACCCAGTACTTC. Amino acids: CASSSTSGGGGETQYF.

A few counts support this clone. The chain combines TRBV7-8 with TRBJ2-5; possibly TRBD1 for D (6 bases). Germline CDR1 reads SGHVS; CDR2 reads FQNEAQ. This CDR3 has 13 amino acids. V was trimmed by 4 bases and J by 5 bases, leaving 11 bases between them. This CDR3 is CASSSQGGETQYF. CDR3 nucleotide sequence: TGTGCCAGCAGCTCACAGGGCGGGGAGACCCAGTACTTC.

Only one count was recorded for this clone. The chain links TRBV5-6 to TRBJ2-1; a possible D gene is TRBD1 (6 bases). CDR3 length: 12 residues. Trimming shortened V by 2 bases and J by 12 bases, and 12 bases separated the two germline ends. CDR1 is SGHDT and CDR2 is YYEEEE in the germline V gene. The CDR3 sequence is CASSLQGIGQFF. CDR3 DNA: TGTGCCAGCAGCTTACAGGGAATCGGGCAGTTCTTC. Variable domain in full (rest from reference TRBV5-6 and TRBJ2-1): DAGVTQSPTHLIKTRGQQVTLRCSPKSGHDTVSWYQQALGQGPQFIFQYYEEEERQRGNFPDRFSGHQFPNYSSELNVNALLLGDSALYLCASSLQGIGQFFGPGTRLTVL.

V and J are TRBV5-1 and TRBJ2-5; 8 nucleotides line up with TRBD1. Per germline, CDR1 SGHRS and CDR2 YFSETQ. This CDR3 has 15 amino acids. V shed 4 bases, J shed 2 bases, and the junction held 7 bases outside the gene matches. The CDR3 DNA reads TGCGCCAGCAGCACTGGACAGGGAGCTCAAGAGACCCAGTACTTC. As protein: CASSTGQGAQETQYF.

This sequence joins TRBV14 and TRBJ2-7; possible D gene TRBD1, 6 bases. The CDR3 is 13 amino acids. V shed 0 bases and J shed 6 bases, with 9 bases lying between them. The germline V gene encodes CDR1 SGHDN and CDR2 FVKESK. The CDR3: CASSQESRGEQYV. CDR3 nucleotides: TGTGCCAGCAGCCAAGAATCCAGGGGCGAGCAGTACGTC.

The rearrangement links TRBV6-6 to TRBJ1-5; D possibly corresponds to TRBD1 (6 bases). The germline gives CDR1 MNHNY, CDR2 SVGAGI (reference sequence). V was pared by 5 bases and J by 2 bases, with 22 bases between. This CDR3 spans 18 amino acids. DNA of the CDR3: TGTGCCAGCAGTCAGATAGCGGGGGCGCTCAAAGGCAATCAGCCCCAGCATTTT. The encoded protein is CASSQIAGALKGNQPQHF.

This clone was seen a single time. The chain couples TRBV24-1 to TRBJ2-2, with D perhaps matching TRBD2 (5 bases). Trimming removed 2 bases from V and 7 bases from J, with 13 bases in between. The germline gives CDR1 KGHDR, CDR2 SFDVKD. CDR3 length equals 15 residues. The CDR3 region has the DNA TGTGCCACCAGTGATTCGTCAGGTGAGGGCGGGGAGCTGTTTTTT. Encoded protein: CATSDSSGEGGELFF.

The chain's CDR3 is CASSDPQLQPDGYTF. The CDR3 DNA reads TGTGCCAGCAGTGACCCCCAACTACAACCAGATGGCTACACCTTC. This sequence joins TRBV2 and TRBJ1-2; D remains unclear. CDR3 size: 15 residues. The germline gives CDR1 SNHLY, CDR2 FYNNEI. V was shortened by 3 bases and J by 6 bases, with 17 bases between the two germline ends.

V and J are TRBV2 and TRBJ2-3; D is unresolved. This CDR3 contains 15 residues. V was clipped by 3 bases and J by 4 bases, with 14 bases between them. CDR1 SNHLY and CDR2 FYNNEI come from the germline V gene. The CDR3: CASSDQSGSADTQYF. CDR3 nucleotide sequence: TGTGCCAGCAGTGATCAGTCGGGCAGCGCAGATACGCAGTATTTT.

The V call is TRBV24-1, the J call TRBJ1-2; 9 nucleotides align to TRBD1. The CDR3 covers 15 residues. Per the germline V gene, CDR1 is KGHDR and CDR2 is SFDVKD. V gave up 5 bases and J gave up 3 bases; unmatched junction bases: 6. DNA of the CDR3: TGTGCCACCAGTGCGTGGGACAGGGTTGACTATGGCTACACCTTC. Translation: CATSAWDRVDYGYTF.